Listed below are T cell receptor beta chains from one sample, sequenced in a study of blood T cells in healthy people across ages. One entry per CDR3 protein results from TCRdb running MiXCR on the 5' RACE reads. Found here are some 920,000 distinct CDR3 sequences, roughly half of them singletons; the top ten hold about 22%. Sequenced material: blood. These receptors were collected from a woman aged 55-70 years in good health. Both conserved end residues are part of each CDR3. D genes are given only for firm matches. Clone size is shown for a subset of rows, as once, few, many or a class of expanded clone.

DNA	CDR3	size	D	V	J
TGCGCCAGCAGCCAAGATAGAGGGGCTTATAATTCACCCCTCCACTTT	CASSQDRGAYNSPLHF	-	-	TRBV4-3	TRBJ1-6
TGTGCCAGCAGTTTATCGACGGTTAGGTCACCCCTCCACTTT	CASSLSTVRSPLHF	-	-	TRBV27	TRBJ1-6
TGTGCCAGCAGCTTACCTAGCGGGGGTTCTTACGAGCAGTACTTC	CASSLPSGGSYEQYF	-	TRBD2	TRBV11-2	TRBJ2-7
TGTGCCAGCAGTGTATCTCAGTTAAGGGACGAGCAGTACTTC	CASSVSQLRDEQYF	-	-	TRBV27	TRBJ2-7
TGTGCCAGCAGCCAAGATTCCGGACTAGCGGTCTCCGGGGTGTTCTTC	CASSQDSGLAVSGVFF	-	TRBD2	TRBV3-1	TRBJ2-1
TGTGCCAGCAGCTTTCGACAGGGAGTCCTTAATGAGCAGTTCTTC	CASSFRQGVLNEQFF	-	TRBD1	TRBV7-2	TRBJ2-1
TGTGCCAGCAGGGATGACAGGACTACTACCTACGAGCAGTACTTC	CASRDDRTTTYEQYF	-	-	TRBV28	TRBJ2-7
TGCGCCAGCAGCCATTTTGCTAGGGCTAGCGGGACCCTTTCCTACAATGAGCAGTTCTTC	CASSHFARASGTLSYNEQFF	-	TRBD2	TRBV4-1	TRBJ2-1
TGTGCCAGCAGCTTTAGACTAGGGGATGAGCAGTTCTTC	CASSFRLGDEQFF	-	-	TRBV11-1	TRBJ2-1
TGCGCCAGCAGCCTAACTTACCGACAGGGGCGCACAGATACGCAGTATTTT	CASSLTYRQGRTDTQYF	-	TRBD1	TRBV4-3	TRBJ2-3
TGTGCCAGCTCCCGGCGGGCCTACGAGCAGTACTTC	CASSRRAYEQYF	-	-	TRBV12-3/TRBV12-4	TRBJ2-7
TGTGCCAGCAGCCCATCCACCGATAGGGAGACCCAGTACTTC	CASSPSTDRETQYF	few	-	TRBV9	TRBJ2-5